Each of the 26 T cell receptor beta chains below was sequenced from the same sample in a study of T-cell reconstitution after alpha-beta-depleted transplantation in children listed by TCRdb under 2016. Library method: PCR. Sequencing used an Illumina HiSeq 2500. TCR library preparation used molecular barcoding, with unique molecular identifiers applied to normalize quantification of the TCRbeta repertoire. The public reads were quality trimmed at Q25 with fastp and then assembled into clones with MiXCR by TCRdb, keeping productive beta chains. One record per CDR3 amino acid sequence lists the most common genes and DNA. The sample has approximately 350,000 distinct CDR3 sequences on record, roughly 15% of them singletons. The ten largest clones add up to 35% to 50% of the sample. The treatment or condition label here, explained by the study, means: allogeneic hematopoietic cell transplantation with graft depleted of TCRalphabeta T cells and CD19 B cells.

The material sequenced was PBMCs, mostly from graft donor cells, taken 360 days after TCRalphabeta/CD19-depleted stem cell transplant. Receptor source: a male patient aged 2 to 9 who had a stem cell transplant for acute lymphoblastic leukemia, so the T cells may come from the graft donor.

This rearrangement joins TRBV28 to TRBJ1-4, with D possibly matching TRBD1 (6 bases). This CDR3 spans 14 amino acids. Germline lookup yields CDR1 MDHEN and CDR2 SYDVKM. V was shortened by 3 bases and J by 8 bases, with 13 bases between the two germline ends. The CDR3 coding sequence is TGTGCCAGCAGTTTTGGGGGCCATGGGGAAAAACTGTTTTTT. Translating gives CASSFGGHGEKLFF.

The chain carries TRBV6-1 and TRBJ2-5; D might be TRBD1 (7 bases). The length of the CDR3 is 14 residues. Germline V CDR1 and CDR2: MNHNS, SASEGT. Between the trimmed V and J ends, which lost 5 bases and 3 bases, there was a span of 13 bases. The CDR3 nucleotides are TGTGCCAGCAGTCCCAGGGGGGAGGAAGAGACCCAGTACTTC. Its protein product is CASSPRGEEETQYF.

The gene calls are TRBV20-1 and TRBJ2-3; TRBD1 matches at 7 bases. CDR1 and CDR2 from the germline V gene are DFQATT and SNEGSKA (reference sequence). CDR3 length equals 14 residues. The junction had 4 bases not matched to a gene; V was cut back by 3 bases and J by 1 base. The CDR3 loop is CSARGQGGTDTQYF. CDR3 bases: TGCAGTGCTAGGGGGCAGGGGGGCACAGATACGCAGTATTTT.

This clonotype was detected many times. CDR3 sequence: CASRKRTGGPSSYEQYF. As DNA, the CDR3 is TGTGCCAGCAGAAAACGGACAGGGGGTCCCAGCTCCTACGAGCAGTACTTC. The chain links TRBV27 to TRBJ2-7; TRBD1 agrees at 10 bases. V shed 6 bases and J 0 bases; nucleotides not matched to a gene: 11. CDR1 is MNHEY and CDR2 is SMNVEV in the germline V gene (reference sequence). The CDR3 totals 17 residues.

The chain couples TRBV29-1 to TRBJ2-5; TRBD1 aligns across 7 bases. The trim removed 7 bases at V and 0 bases at J, leaving 5 bases unmatched. In germline, CDR1 is SQVTM, CDR2 ANQGSEA. This CDR3 contains 13 residues. CDR3 region: CSGRTGNQETQYF. Written as DNA, the CDR3 is TGCAGCGGGCGGACAGGCAACCAAGAGACCCAGTACTTC.

This clonotype was counted ten times or more. The chain carries TRBV7-8 and TRBJ2-7; D call uncertain. Trimming removed 1 base from V and 4 bases from J, with 8 bases in between. Germline V gene lookup returns CDR1 SGHVS and CDR2 FQNEAQ. CDR3 size: 13 residues. The CDR3 DNA is TGTGCCAGCAGCTTAGAGTGGTCTTACGAGCAGTACTTC. Protein product: CASSLEWSYEQYF.

This clonotype was recorded at least ten times. This chain links TRBV9 with TRBJ2-4, with 7 bases identical to TRBD1. Germline V gene sequence: CDR1 SGDLS, CDR2 YYNGEE. This CDR3 has 15 amino acids. The trim removed 4 bases at V and 1 base at J, leaving 5 bases unmatched. CDR3 amino acids: CASSLTGVAKNIQYF. CDR3 bases: TGTGCCAGCAGCTTAACAGGGGTGGCCAAAAACATTCAGTACTTC.

The table lists this clonotype with a few counts. J is TRBJ2-5 and V is TRBV7-2; D is perhaps TRBD1 (6 bases). The germline V and J ends were trimmed by 5 bases and 5 bases, with 15 bases remaining between them. CDR1 and CDR2 from the germline V gene are SGHTA and FQGNSA. The CDR3 covers 14 residues. The CDR3 region has the DNA TGTGCCAGCAGCGCCAGGGGTCTAGGGGAGACCCAGTACTTC. Protein: CASSARGLGETQYF.

This clonotype turned up a few times. The chain uses TRBV6-5 and TRBJ2-5; 8 bases line up with TRBD1. V gave up 6 bases and J gave up 1 base; unmatched junction bases: 13. This CDR3 is built from 17 residues. CDR1 is MNHEY, CDR2 SVGAGI, per germline. For the CDR3, the DNA is TGTGCCAGCAGGACTAGGTGGACAGGGATTTTCCAAGAGACCCAGTACTTC. Protein product: CASRTRWTGIFQETQYF.

The chain carries TRBV5-6 and TRBJ2-7; 12 nucleotides match TRBD2. The CDR3 is 16 amino acids. V shed 7 bases, J shed 6 bases, and the junction held 14 bases outside the gene matches. CDR1 is SGHDT and CDR2 is YYEEEE in the germline V gene. Here the CDR3 DNA reads TGTGCCAGCTCGGACTTTCGGACTAGCGGGACGACCGAGCAGTACTTC. Amino acids: CASSDFRTSGTTEQYF.

This clonotype came up a few times. The chain links TRBV15 to TRBJ2-1; D not resolved. This CDR3 contains 11 residues. Trimming stripped 3 bases from V and 5 bases from J, with 2 bases between. CDR1 and CDR2 from the germline V gene are LNHNV and YYDKDF (reference sequence). The CDR3 spells CATSRDNEQFF. The CDR3 DNA sequence: TGTGCCACCAGCAGGGACAATGAGCAGTTCTTC.

This clonotype was counted between two and nine times. The CDR3 region has the DNA TGCAGTGCTAGAGATGCTCGGCGGACGGCCTACGAGCAGTACTTC. Amino acids: CSARDARRTAYEQYF. The chain links TRBV20-1 to TRBJ2-7; D not resolved. CDR1 DFQATT and CDR2 SNEGSKA come from the germline V gene (reference sequence). V was trimmed by 0 bases and J by 2 bases, leaving 14 bases between them. This CDR3 has 15 amino acids.

In its sample, this clonotype was seen many times. J is TRBJ2-1 and V is TRBV7-9; the D is unclear. This CDR3 has 13 residues. The germline V gene encodes CDR1 SEHNR and CDR2 FQNEAQ (reference sequence). Trimming took 2 bases from V and 7 from J, leaving 9 bases between them. CDR3 DNA sequence: TGTGCCAGCAGCTTAATCGTGCGAAATGAGCAGTTCTTC. Its protein product is CASSLIVRNEQFF.

The chain joins TRBV9 to TRBJ2-1, with TRBD2 identical over 9 bases. With V trimmed by 0 bases and J by 4 bases, 2 bases remained unmatched. CDR3 length equals 15 residues. Germline lookup yields CDR1 SGDLS and CDR2 YYNGEE. The CDR3 loop is CASSVGSGGYNEQFF. The DNA of the CDR3 is TGTGCCAGCAGCGTAGGTAGCGGGGGTTACAATGAGCAGTTCTTC.

This clonotype was recorded many times. This chain joins TRBV10-2 and TRBJ2-7; tentatively, D is TRBD2 (5 bases). The CDR3 has 11 amino acids. The germline gives CDR1 WSHSY, CDR2 SAAADI. Trimming took off 10 bases at V and 4 bases at J, with 11 bases between the two ends. CDR3 nucleotides: TGCGCCACCTCCAGGACTTACGAGCAGTACTTC. As protein: CATSRTYEQYF.

This clonotype was detected ten times or more. The chain links TRBV12-3 or TRBV12-4 to TRBJ2-4, with TRBD1 matching over 11 bases. This CDR3 has 18 amino acids. Unmatched junction bases numbered 14, after V lost 7 bases and J lost 3 bases. CDR3: CASKRPPGQGVIKNIQYF. CDR3 DNA: TGTGCCAGCAAACGCCCCCCGGGACAGGGGGTGATCAAAAACATTCAGTACTTC.

V and J are TRBV12-3 or TRBV12-4 and TRBJ2-4, with 11 positions matching TRBD1. This CDR3 is built from 16 residues. The V and J ends lost 6 bases and 5 bases, in that order; junction bases with no gene match: 9. In DNA form, the CDR3 reads TGTGCCAGCAGCCCCGGTCGGGGACAGGGGGAAAACATTCAGTACTTC. Protein product: CASSPGRGQGENIQYF.

This rearrangement joins TRBV18 to TRBJ2-5; TRBD1 matches at 10 bases. The V gene's germline CDR1 is KGHSH and CDR2 LQKENI. J gave up 5 bases and V 1 base, and 4 bases lay outside the gene matches. The CDR3 has 15 amino acids. The CDR3 loop is CASSPRQGATETQYF. The CDR3 bases are TGTGCCAGCTCACCACGACAGGGGGCCACGGAGACCCAGTACTTC.

This clonotype was counted at least ten times. The chain joins TRBV4-3 to TRBJ2-1; 9 bases fit TRBD1. V was pared by 5 bases and J by 7 bases, with 9 bases of the junction left unmatched. This CDR3 region has 15 residues. CDR1 and CDR2 from the germline V gene are LGHNA and YSLEER. The chain's CDR3 is CASSSKGQGRNEQFF. CDR3 nucleotide sequence: TGCGCCAGCAGCTCGAAGGGACAGGGTAGGAATGAGCAGTTCTTC.

This clonotype came up a few times. V usage is TRBV29-1 and J usage is TRBJ1-2; 8 positions agree with TRBD1. CDR1 is SQVTM, CDR2 ANQGSEA, per germline. J gave up 4 bases and V 0 bases, and 7 bases lay outside the gene matches. CDR3 size: 15 residues. This chain's CDR3 is CSVEDPTGVVYGYTF. CDR3 in DNA: TGCAGCGTTGAAGACCCGACAGGGGTTGTCTATGGCTACACCTTC.

There are a few counts of this clonotype. This chain connects TRBV9 to TRBJ2-1; 11 bases align to TRBD2. The germline CDR1 and CDR2 sequences are SGDLS and YYNGEE. Trimming cost V 3 bases and J 4 bases; bases outside gene matches: 3. The CDR3 covers 15 residues. For the CDR3, the DNA is TGTGCCAGCAGCGGGGGGACTAGCGGTTACAATGAGCAGTTCTTC. It codes for CASSGGTSGYNEQFF.

The chain couples TRBV21-1 to TRBJ1-5; the table's D gene call, TRBD1, was not cross checked with the DNA. TRBV21-1 is assigned pseudogene status. This CDR3 comprises 15 residues. CDR3 nucleotides: TGTGCCAGCAGCAAAGAAACGGGGCAGAGTCAGCCCCAGCATTTT. Protein sequence: CASSKETGQSQPQHF.

Here the CDR3 reads CSVDRLEPQWAVETQYF. As DNA, the CDR3 is TGCAGCGTCGACCGGTTAGAACCTCAATGGGCGGTGGAGACCCAGTACTTC. This rearrangement joins TRBV29-1 to TRBJ2-5; D ambiguous. Germline assignment: CDR1 SQVTM and CDR2 ANQGSEA. The CDR3 sequence is 17 residues long. Trimming removed 6 bases from V and 5 bases from J, with 28 bases in between.

This clonotype has more than one count but fewer than ten. This chain uses TRBV3-1 with TRBJ2-2, with D perhaps matching TRBD2 (5 bases). V lost 3 bases to trimming and J lost 3 bases, with 8 bases between them. Germline CDR1 reads LGHDT; CDR2 reads YNNKEL (reference sequence). The CDR3 runs 14 residues. The CDR3 DNA reads as TGTGCCAGCAGCCAGTTGGAGGACACCGGGGAGCTGTTTTTT. Translation: CASSQLEDTGELFF.

In its sample, this clonotype was seen a few times. The rearrangement links TRBV20-1 to TRBJ2-3, with a possible D match to TRBD1 (5 bases). V was pared by 6 bases and J by 2 bases, with 18 bases between. This CDR3 region has 15 residues. From germline, CDR1 is DFQATT and CDR2 SNEGSKA (reference sequence). CDR3 bases: TGCAGTGCGCCCATAGGGGAACGAACCACAGATACGCAGTATTTT. It codes for CSAPIGERTTDTQYF.

This chain links TRBV7-3 with TRBJ2-1, with a tentative D call TRBD1 (6 bases). This CDR3 region has 13 residues. Germline assignment: CDR1 SGHTA and CDR2 FQGTGA. V shed 5 bases and J shed 7 bases, with 12 bases lying between them. This CDR3 reads CASSTHRENEQFF. CDR3 nucleotide sequence: TGTGCCAGCAGCACCCACAGGGAAAATGAGCAGTTCTTC. The full variable domain, rest sourced from reference TRBV7-3 and TRBJ2-1, is GAGVSQTPSNKVTEKGKYVELRCDPISGHTALYWYRQSLGQGPEFLIYFQGTGAADDSGLPNDRFFAVRPEGSVSTLKIQRTERGDSAVYLCASSTHRENEQFFGPGTRLTVL.